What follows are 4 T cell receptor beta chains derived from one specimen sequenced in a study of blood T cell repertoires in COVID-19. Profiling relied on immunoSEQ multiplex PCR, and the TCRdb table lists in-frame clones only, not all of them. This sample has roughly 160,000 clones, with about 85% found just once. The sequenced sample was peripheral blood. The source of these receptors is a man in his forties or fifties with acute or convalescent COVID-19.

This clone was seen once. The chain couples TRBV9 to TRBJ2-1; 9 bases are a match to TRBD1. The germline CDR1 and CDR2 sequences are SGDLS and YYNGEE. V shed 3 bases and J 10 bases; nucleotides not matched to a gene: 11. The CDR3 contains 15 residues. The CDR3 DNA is TGTGCCAGCAGCGCCTCGGACAGGGGATCCCGGGAGCAGTTCTTC. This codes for CASSASDRGSREQFF.

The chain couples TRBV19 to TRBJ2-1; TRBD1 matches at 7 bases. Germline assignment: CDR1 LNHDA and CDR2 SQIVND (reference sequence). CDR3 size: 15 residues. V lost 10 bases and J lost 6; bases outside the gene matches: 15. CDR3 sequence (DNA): TGTGCCACCCAGAGTCAGGACAGGAGGTCCAATGAGCAGTTCTTC. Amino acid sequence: CATQSQDRRSNEQFF.

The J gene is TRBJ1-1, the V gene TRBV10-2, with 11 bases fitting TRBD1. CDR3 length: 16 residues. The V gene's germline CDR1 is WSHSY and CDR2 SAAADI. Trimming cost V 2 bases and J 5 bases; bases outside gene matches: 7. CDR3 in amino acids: CASSETRGTGGTEAFF. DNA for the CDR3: TGCGCCAGCAGTGAGACCCGAGGGACAGGGGGGACTGAAGCTTTCTTT.

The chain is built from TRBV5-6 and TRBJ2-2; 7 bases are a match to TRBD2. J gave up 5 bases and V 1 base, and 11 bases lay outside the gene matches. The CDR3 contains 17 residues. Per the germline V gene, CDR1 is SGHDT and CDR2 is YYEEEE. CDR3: CASSLRIQGGRTGELFF. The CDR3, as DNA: TGTGCCAGCAGCTTGCGAATCCAGGGAGGGAGAACCGGGGAGCTGTTTTTT.